The present TCR beta chain was sequenced within a study of shared clonotypes between healthy human individuals (dated by TCRdb to 2018 to 2021). Looking at the study overall: The cohort comprised two women and three men aged 18 to 49 years. Per donor, leukapheresis produced somewhere between about 0.8 and 9 billion PBMCs. For each donor, three plates each were used for CD4 naive and CD4 memory, two plates were used for CD8 naive, and one plate was used for CD8 memory. Libraries were prepared and TCR repertoires were sequenced by different laboratories using diverse techniques, in order to increase sequencing depth and limit assay-specific biases. Blood TCR repertoires of roughly five healthy adults were deeply sequenced to estimate repertoire size and the extent of clonotype sharing between individuals. General findings and caveats noted by the study authors: Rarefaction of sorted-subset datasets indicated incomplete sequencing despite the large sequencing depth. Clonotypes shared by all four sorted-subset donors showed higher generation probabilities than non-shared clonotypes. Because the study included a small number of donors, the genetic and exposure-history diversity represented was limited. Across several donors, about 4.5% of naive CD4, approximately 3.6% of naive CD8, about 2% of memory CD4, and approximately 0.4% of memory CD8 clonotypes were shared. Sampling was limited to blood, and TCR repertoires in tissue likely differ from TCR repertoires in blood. Pairwise subsampling indicated that sequencing depth was expected to affect the degree of clonotype sharing among donors. Naive subsets generally had larger estimated clonotype richness than memory subsets did.

Using the deep immunoSEQ assay, TCR CDR3 regions were amplified from genomic DNA by multiplex PCR. For each cell subset, the extracted genomic DNA was distributed evenly across all wells of several immunoSEQ 96-well plates, and each plate served as one replicate. For sorted subsets, about 0.2 ug genomic DNA, equal to approximately 30,000 T cell genomes, was loaded into each replicate PCR. Purified libraries were quantified with a Qubit 3.0 fluorometer, sized on a Bioanalyzer 2100, and re-quantified with the KAPA Library Quantification kit. A separate single-read 150-cycle Illumina NextSeq 550 flow cell was used to sequence each immunoSEQ 96-well plate. The original pipeline was this. The immunoSEQ output contained only junctional sequences without quality scores, so filtering could not match that applied to full-length reads. To assign V/J genes and CDR3, sequences were annotated against IMGT germline references using PyIR, a Python wrapper for IgBLAST v1.9. Reads were removed for weak V/J assignments (E-value above 1e-6), missing CDR3, stop codons, out-of-frame junctions, or ambiguous translated residues. A V3J clonotype was defined by an identical inferred V gene, J gene, and CDR3 amino acid sequence. Percentage overlap between repertoires was calculated by dividing the number of shared unique clonotypes by the size of the smaller repertoire. RTK rarefaction, the Chao1 estimator, and Recon v2.1 estimates of unobserved clonotypes were used to assess repertoire richness. OLGA was used to compute generation probabilities for all TCRbeta clonotypes that the gDNA method yielded from a few donors. This is the immuneACCESS table as TCRdb keeps it, with only in-frame sequences that have V and J called. A part of the clones is gone; compared with another copy, unresolved V genes explain less than half, and the rest is unexplained. The V and J calls and clone size are taken from that table; D and trimming were inferred from the DNA. This sample gives 2 million to 3 million clones in total; 80% to 95% of them show up just once. The top ten clonotypes cover 0.36% of the sample.

Notes on this clone: The clone's antigen remains unknown. No base-level quality is on record; no much larger clone is a single base apart.

V has 1 base trimmed and J has 7 bases trimmed; junction bases matching no gene number 12. Its CDR3 holds 15 amino acids, cysteine through phenylalanine. Only the CDR3 region is kept as DNA, spanning 45 bases read in frame from base 1. The CDR1 and CDR2 encoded by the germline V gene are SQVTM and ANQGSEA. The donors were healthy, HIV-negative adults who had no recently reported acute infections or vaccinations. Every donor was a Caucasian adult living in Nashville, Tennessee, USA. CD4+ T cells were enriched by magnetic negative selection, after which naive cells were positively selected on CD45RA and the negative fraction was taken as the memory subset. Blood was obtained by leukapheresis, after which PBMCs were separated by Ficoll-Histopaque density gradient centrifugation and cryopreserved in liquid nitrogen vapor phase. Purity and quantity of every magnetically sorted T cell population were checked by analytical flow cytometry. From each sorted fraction, genomic DNA was isolated and quantified by UV absorbance on a Nanodrop 2000c.

Sequencing used naive CD4+ T cells from PBMCs. The cell subset or site label on this specimen signifies: CD45RA+ positively selected. The receptor was isolated from a man aged 18 to 30 in good health. Some clones in this sample may be carry-over from other donors' samples. The rearrangement joined TRBV29-1 to TRBJ2-7; 8 of the junction bases match TRBD1. The CDR3 amino acid sequence is: CSVEGLGQGAREQYF. The nucleotide sequence is TGCAGCGTTGAAGGATTGGGGCAGGGGGCGCGTGAGCAGTACTTC.